This T cell receptor beta chain was captured by sequencing in a study of cytomegalovirus exposure and HLA in healthy donors. Across the study: Genotyping of 398 donors showed that around 86% belonged to the Caucasian-associated ancestry cluster.

The study's findings and limits: Sequencing likely caused a cluster of highly shared sequence variants. In vitro assays verified that a few CMV-associated chains recognized CMV antigens specifically.

PCR used 60 Vbeta primers and 13 Jbeta primers. The repertoire was sequenced with immunoSEQ multiplex PCR; TCRdb's copy has only in-frame clones and lacks some. The table records 150,000 to 180,000 clones, approximately 74% of them present only once. About this clone itself: The antigen is undetermined.

CDR1 is SGHRS, CDR2 YFSETQ, per germline. This CDR3 contains 15 residues. Between the trimmed V and J ends, which lost 2 bases and 2 bases, there was a span of 13 bases. Input material: PBMCs. This rearrangement joins TRBV5-1 to TRBJ1-1; D might be TRBD1 (6 bases). The sequence was collected from a man between 18 and 29 years old in good health and CMV-seronegative. CDR3 DNA: TGCGCCAGCAGCTTTGGCAGGGGACGTAACACTGAAGCTTTCTTT. This codes for CASSFGRGRNTEAFF.